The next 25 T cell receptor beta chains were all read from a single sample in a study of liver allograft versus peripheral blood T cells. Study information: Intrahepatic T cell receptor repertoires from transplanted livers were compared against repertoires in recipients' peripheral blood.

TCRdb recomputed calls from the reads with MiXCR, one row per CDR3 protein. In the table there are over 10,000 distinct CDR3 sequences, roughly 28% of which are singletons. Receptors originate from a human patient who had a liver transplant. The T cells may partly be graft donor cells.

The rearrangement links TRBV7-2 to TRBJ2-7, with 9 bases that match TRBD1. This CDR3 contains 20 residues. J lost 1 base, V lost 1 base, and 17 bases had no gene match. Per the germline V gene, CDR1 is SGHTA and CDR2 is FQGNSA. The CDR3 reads CASSLVERTGATSRSYEQYF. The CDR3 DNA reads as TGTGCCAGCAGCTTAGTAGAGCGGACAGGGGCTACTTCGAGGTCCTACGAGCAGTACTTC.

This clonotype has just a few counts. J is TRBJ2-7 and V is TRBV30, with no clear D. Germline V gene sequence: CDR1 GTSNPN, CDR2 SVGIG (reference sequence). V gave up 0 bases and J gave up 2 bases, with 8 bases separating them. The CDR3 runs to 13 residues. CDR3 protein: CAWSVANPYEQYF. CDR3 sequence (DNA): TGTGCCTGGAGTGTGGCCAACCCCTACGAGCAGTACTTC.

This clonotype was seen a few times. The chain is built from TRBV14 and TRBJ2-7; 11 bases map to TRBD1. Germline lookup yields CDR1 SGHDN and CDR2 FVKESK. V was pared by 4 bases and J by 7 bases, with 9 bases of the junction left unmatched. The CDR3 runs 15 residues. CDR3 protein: CASSPWTGGAWEQYF. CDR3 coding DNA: TGTGCCAGCAGCCCTTGGACAGGGGGCGCATGGGAGCAGTACTTC.

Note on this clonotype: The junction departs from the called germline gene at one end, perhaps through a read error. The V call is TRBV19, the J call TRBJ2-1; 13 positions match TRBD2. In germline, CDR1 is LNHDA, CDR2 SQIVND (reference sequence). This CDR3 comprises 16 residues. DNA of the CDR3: TGTGCCAGTAGTATACGGGGACTAGCGGGGTACAGTGAGCAGTTCTTC. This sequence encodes CASSIRGLAGYSEQFF.

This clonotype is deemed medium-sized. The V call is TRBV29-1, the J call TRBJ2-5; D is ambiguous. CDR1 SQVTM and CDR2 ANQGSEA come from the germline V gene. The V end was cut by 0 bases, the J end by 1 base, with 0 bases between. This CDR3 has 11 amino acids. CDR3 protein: CSVEDQETQYF. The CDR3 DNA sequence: TGCAGCGTTGAAGACCAAGAGACCCAGTACTTC.

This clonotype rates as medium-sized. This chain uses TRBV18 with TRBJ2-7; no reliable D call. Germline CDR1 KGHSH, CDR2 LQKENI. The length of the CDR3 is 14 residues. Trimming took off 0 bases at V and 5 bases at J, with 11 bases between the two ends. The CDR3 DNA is TGTGCCAGCTCACCACCGTCTGCATTCCACGAGCAGTACTTC. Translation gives CASSPPSAFHEQYF.

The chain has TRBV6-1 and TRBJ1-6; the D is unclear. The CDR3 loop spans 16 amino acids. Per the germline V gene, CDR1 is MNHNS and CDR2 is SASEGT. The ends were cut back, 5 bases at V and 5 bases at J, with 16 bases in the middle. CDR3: CASSQPPEGNNSPLHF. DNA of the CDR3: TGTGCCAGCAGTCAGCCACCCGAAGGGAATAATTCACCCCTCCACTTT.

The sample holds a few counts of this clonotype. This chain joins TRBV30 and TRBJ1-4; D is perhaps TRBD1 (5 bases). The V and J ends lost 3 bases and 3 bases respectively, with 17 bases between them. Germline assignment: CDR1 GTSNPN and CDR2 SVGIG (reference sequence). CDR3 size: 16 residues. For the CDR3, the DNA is TGTGCCTGGAGAGAGGACCAAGGGGCATCTAATGAAAAACTGTTTTTT. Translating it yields CAWREDQGASNEKLFF.

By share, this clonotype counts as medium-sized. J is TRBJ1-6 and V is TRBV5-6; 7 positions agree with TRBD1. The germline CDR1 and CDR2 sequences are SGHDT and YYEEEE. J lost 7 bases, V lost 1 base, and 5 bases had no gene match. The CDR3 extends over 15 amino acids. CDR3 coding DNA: TGTGCCAGCAGCTTGCCTCAGGGGGGAAATTCACCCCTCCACTTT. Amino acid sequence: CASSLPQGGNSPLHF.

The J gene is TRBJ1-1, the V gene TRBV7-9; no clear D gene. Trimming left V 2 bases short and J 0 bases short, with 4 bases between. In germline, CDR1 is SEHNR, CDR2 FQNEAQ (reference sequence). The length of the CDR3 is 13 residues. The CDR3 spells CASSLLMNTEAFF. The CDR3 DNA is TGTGCCAGCAGCTTACTCATGAACACTGAAGCTTTCTTT.

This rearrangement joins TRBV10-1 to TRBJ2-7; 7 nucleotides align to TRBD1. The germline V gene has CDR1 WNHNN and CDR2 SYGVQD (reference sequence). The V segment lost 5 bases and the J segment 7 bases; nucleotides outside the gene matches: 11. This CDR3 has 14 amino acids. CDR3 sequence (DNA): TGCGCCAGCAGTCCCCAAGCACAGGGGTTGGAGCAGTACTTC. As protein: CASSPQAQGLEQYF.

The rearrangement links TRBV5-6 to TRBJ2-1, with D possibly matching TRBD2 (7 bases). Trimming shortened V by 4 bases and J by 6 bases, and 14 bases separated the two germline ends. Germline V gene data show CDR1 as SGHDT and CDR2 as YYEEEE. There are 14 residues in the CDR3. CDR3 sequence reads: CASSRRGALNEQFF. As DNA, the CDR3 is TGTGCCAGCAGCCGACGGGGGGCTCTCAATGAGCAGTTCTTC.

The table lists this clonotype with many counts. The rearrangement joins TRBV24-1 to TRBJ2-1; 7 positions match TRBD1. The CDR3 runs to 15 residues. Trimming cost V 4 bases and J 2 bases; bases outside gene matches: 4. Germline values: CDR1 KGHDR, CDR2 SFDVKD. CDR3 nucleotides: TGTGCCACCAGTGAGAGGGACAGAACCTACAATGAGCAGTTCTTC. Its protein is CATSERDRTYNEQFF.

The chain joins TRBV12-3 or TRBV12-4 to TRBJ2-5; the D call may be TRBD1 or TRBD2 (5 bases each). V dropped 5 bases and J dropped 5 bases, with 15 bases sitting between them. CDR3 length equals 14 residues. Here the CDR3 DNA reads TGTGCCAGCAGTCCAGGGACCTTAACTGAGACCCAGTACTTC. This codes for CASSPGTLTETQYF.

In DNA, the CDR3 is TGCGCCAGCAGTGCTTCGGGGGCTTACGAGCAGTACTTC. The encoded protein is CASSASGAYEQYF. V is TRBV10-1 and J is TRBJ2-7; possibly TRBD1 or TRBD2 for D (6 bases each). Trimming shortened V by 4 bases and J by 4 bases, and 11 bases separated the two germline ends. This CDR3 contains 13 residues. CDR1 and CDR2 (germline): WNHNN, SYGVQD (reference sequence).

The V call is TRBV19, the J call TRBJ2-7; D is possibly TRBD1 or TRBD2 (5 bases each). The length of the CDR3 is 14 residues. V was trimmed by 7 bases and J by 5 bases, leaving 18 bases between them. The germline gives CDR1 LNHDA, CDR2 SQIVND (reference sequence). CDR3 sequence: CASTRDVVDNEQYF. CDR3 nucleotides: TGTGCCAGTACCCGGGACGTAGTCGACAACGAGCAGTACTTC.

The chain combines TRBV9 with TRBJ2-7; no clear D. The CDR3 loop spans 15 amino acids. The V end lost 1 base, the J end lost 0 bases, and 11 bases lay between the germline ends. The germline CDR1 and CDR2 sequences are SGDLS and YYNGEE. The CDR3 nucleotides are TGTGCCAGCAGCGTACTCCGGCCTTCCTCCTACGAGCAGTACTTC. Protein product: CASSVLRPSSYEQYF.

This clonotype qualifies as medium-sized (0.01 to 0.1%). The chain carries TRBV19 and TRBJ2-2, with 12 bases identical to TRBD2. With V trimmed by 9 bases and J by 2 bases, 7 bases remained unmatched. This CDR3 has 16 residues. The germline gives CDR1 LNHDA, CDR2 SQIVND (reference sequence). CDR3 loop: CASRGLAGLNTGELFF. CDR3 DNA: TGTGCCAGCCGCGGACTAGCGGGACTTAACACCGGGGAGCTGTTTTTT.

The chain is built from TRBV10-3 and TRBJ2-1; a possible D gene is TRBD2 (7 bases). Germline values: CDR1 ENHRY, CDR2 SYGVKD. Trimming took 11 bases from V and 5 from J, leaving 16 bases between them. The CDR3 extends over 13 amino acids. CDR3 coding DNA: TGTGCCGCTGAAACGGGGGGCAACAATGAGCAGTTCTTC. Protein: CAAETGGNNEQFF.

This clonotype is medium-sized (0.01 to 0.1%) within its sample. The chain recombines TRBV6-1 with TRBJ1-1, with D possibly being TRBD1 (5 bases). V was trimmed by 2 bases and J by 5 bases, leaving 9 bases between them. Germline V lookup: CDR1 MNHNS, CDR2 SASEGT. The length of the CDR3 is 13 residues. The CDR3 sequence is CASSEQGWTEAFF. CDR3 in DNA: TGTGCCAGCAGTGAACAGGGTTGGACTGAAGCTTTCTTT.

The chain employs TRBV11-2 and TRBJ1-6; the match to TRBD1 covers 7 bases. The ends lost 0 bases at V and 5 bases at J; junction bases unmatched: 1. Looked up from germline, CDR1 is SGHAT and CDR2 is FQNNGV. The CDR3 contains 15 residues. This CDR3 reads CASSLEQGNNSPLHF. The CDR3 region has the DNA TGTGCCAGCAGCTTAGAACAGGGGAATAATTCACCCCTCCACTTT.

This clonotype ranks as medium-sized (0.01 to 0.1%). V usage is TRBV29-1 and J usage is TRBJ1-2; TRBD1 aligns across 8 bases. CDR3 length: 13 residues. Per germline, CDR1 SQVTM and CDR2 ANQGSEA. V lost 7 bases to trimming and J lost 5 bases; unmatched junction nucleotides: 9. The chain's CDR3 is CSGADRDLYGYTF. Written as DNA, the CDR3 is TGCAGCGGGGCGGACAGGGACCTTTATGGCTACACCTTC.

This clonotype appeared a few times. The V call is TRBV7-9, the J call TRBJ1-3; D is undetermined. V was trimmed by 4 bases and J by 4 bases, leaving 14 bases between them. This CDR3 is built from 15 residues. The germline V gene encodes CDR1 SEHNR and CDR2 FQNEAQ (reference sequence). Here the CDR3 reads CASSSPGIGGNTIYF. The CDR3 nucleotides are TGTGCCAGCAGCTCACCGGGCATAGGGGGAAACACCATATATTTT.

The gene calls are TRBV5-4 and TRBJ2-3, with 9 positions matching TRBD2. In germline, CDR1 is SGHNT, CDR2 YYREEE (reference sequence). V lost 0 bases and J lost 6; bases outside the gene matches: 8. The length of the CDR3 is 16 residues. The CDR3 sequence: CASSLGATSGWDTQYF. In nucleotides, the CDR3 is TGTGCCAGCAGCTTGGGGGCTACTAGCGGGTGGGATACGCAGTATTTT.

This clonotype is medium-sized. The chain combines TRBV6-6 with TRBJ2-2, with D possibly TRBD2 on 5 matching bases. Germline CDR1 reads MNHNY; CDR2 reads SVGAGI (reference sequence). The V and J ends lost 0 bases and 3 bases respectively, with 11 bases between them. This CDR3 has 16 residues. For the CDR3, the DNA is TGTGCCAGCAGTTACTCGAGTGGGAGCGACACCGGGGAGCTGTTTTTT. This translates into CASSYSSGSDTGELFF.